Sequencing of this T cell receptor (beta chain) was carried out in a study of blood T cell repertoires in COVID-19. As for the study in general: PBMCs, B-cell-depleted T cells, or T cells provided the cDNA or gDNA that made up the material.

Measured with immunoSEQ multiplex PCR; TCRdb has only the in-frame clones, and not every one. This table has about 40,000 clones, over 80% appearing once. Trimming stripped 7 bases from V and 5 bases from J, with 24 bases between. CDR3 size: 17 residues. From germline, CDR1 is LNHDA and CDR2 SQIVND (reference sequence). The specimen was peripheral blood. The clonotype comes from a woman younger than 45 in a cohort sampled during active COVID-19. The gene calls are TRBV19 and TRBJ2-1; weak D call: TRBD1 (6 bases). The CDR3 region is CASTGSGGSGENNEQFF. The CDR3 bases are TGTGCCAGTACCGGATCGGGCGGGTCAGGGGAGAACAATGAGCAGTTCTTC.